Listed below are T cell receptor beta chains from one sample, sequenced in a study of T cell changes during pregnancy in multiple sclerosis. The repertoire was sequenced with immunoSEQ multiplex PCR; TCRdb's copy has only in-frame clones and lacks some. The top ten hold around 0.5% of the sample, which has under 85,000 clones, 85% to 95% seen once. The source material was CD4+ T cells from peripheral blood mononuclear cells, sampled in the second trimester of pregnancy. The source of these receptors is a female donor with multiple sclerosis, enrolled in a pregnancy study. CDR3s include the opening cysteine and the closing phenylalanine or tryptophan. D genes are given only for firm matches. Clone size appears in some rows only: once, few, many, or a class for an expanded clone.

V	J	size	D	DNA	CDR3
TRBV6-5	TRBJ1-6	-	TRBD1	TGTGCCAGCAGTTACCGACAGGGAAGAAATAATTCACCCCTCCACTTT	CASSYRQGRNNSPLHF
TRBV27	TRBJ2-7	-	TRBD1	TGTGCCAGCAGGAGACAGGGGCTCTACGAGCAGTACTTC	CASRRQGLYEQYF
TRBV18	TRBJ2-2	-	-	TGTGCCAGCTCACTCAGGACGAACACCGGGGAGCTGTTTTTT	CASSLRTNTGELFF
TRBV19	TRBJ2-3	-	TRBD2	TGTGCCAGTAGTTCCCAACCGGGACTAGCGACAGATACGCAGTATTTT	CASSSQPGLATDTQYF
TRBV5-1	TRBJ2-2	-	TRBD2	TGCGCCAGCAGCTTCGGGGGGTCGAACACCGGGGAGCTGTTTTTT	CASSFGGSNTGELFF
TRBV19	TRBJ1-1	few	TRBD1	TGTGCCAGTAGAGTAGGACAGGATCTTACCATGAACACTGAAGCTTTCTTT	CASRVGQDLTMNTEAFF
TRBV5-6	TRBJ1-2	few	-	TGTGCCAGCAGCTTCTCGGTCTCTGGCTACACCTTC	CASSFSVSGYTF
TRBV28	TRBJ1-4	once	TRBD1	TGTGCCACCCGTGGGACAGTGATTGAAAAACTGTTTTTT	CATRGTVIEKLFF
TRBV19	TRBJ2-6	-	TRBD1	TGTGCCAGTAGCTGGGACAGGGCGGGGGCCAACGTCCTGACTTTC	CASSWDRAGANVLTF
TRBV7-2	TRBJ2-7	-	TRBD2	TGTGCCAGCAGCCAACCGGGACTAGCCTCCTACGAGCAGTACTTC	CASSQPGLASYEQYF
TRBV28	TRBJ2-7	once	TRBD1	TGTGCCAGCAGTGGGGACAGGCGATCTACGAGGCAGTACTTC	CASSGDRRSTRQYF
TRBV28	TRBJ1-5	-	-	TGTGCCAGCAGTTTTAGGCAGGGCAGCAATCAGCCCCAGCATTTT	CASSFRQGSNQPQHF
TRBV12-5	TRBJ2-3	-	TRBD2	TGTGCTAGTGGCCCCAGGGCGGGGGGACCGCCGGGGGACACAGATACGCAGTATTTT	CASGPRAGGPPGDTDTQYF
TRBV21-1	TRBJ1-3	few	-	TGTGCCAGCAGCAAAGAGCCGGAGGGGCATATTAACTCTGGAAACACCATATATTTT	CASSKEPEGHINSGNTIYF
TRBV19	TRBJ1-2	few	TRBD1	TGTGCCAGTAGTATCCGCACGGGACAGTCGCGAGGCTACACCTTC	CASSIRTGQSRGYTF
TRBV11-3	TRBJ2-7	-	-	TGTGCCAGCAGCTTAGGAGGGTTTGACGAGCAGTACTTC	CASSLGGFDEQYF
TRBV30	TRBJ2-3	once	-	TGTGCCTGTTATACGCGCTCCACAGATACGCAGTATTTT	CACYTRSTDTQYF
TRBV7-6	TRBJ2-3	-	TRBD2	TGTGCCAGCAGCTTAGGACTAGCGGGAGGCGCTAGCACAGATACGCAGTATTTT	CASSLGLAGGASTDTQYF
TRBV28	TRBJ2-7	-	TRBD2	TGTGCCAGCAGTCCCACCGGGACTAGCGATTACGAGCAGTACTTC	CASSPTGTSDYEQYF
TRBV7-2	TRBJ2-5	-	-	TGTGCCAGCAGCTTAAGGGCCAGGGTGGAGACCCAGTACTTC	CASSLRARVETQYF
TRBV30	TRBJ1-5	-	-	TGTGCCTGCGAGCAGGGGTTCAGGAGCAATCAGCCCCAGCATTTT	CACEQGFRSNQPQHF
TRBV6-5	TRBJ1-1	-	-	TGTGCCAGCAGTTACGGCGCGGGGACTGAAGCTTTCTTT	CASSYGAGTEAFF
TRBV6-6	TRBJ1-5	few	-	TGTGCCAGCAGACCACAGGGTGTTAACAATCAGCCCCAGCATTTT	CASRPQGVNNQPQHF
TRBV14	TRBJ2-2	-	-	TGTGCCAGCAGCCAAGAAAGTGGCCGGGAGTTGGGGGAGCTGTTTTTT	CASSQESGRELGELFF
TRBV20-1	TRBJ2-7	-	-	TGCAGTGGGCAGATTTCCTACGAGCAGTACTTC	CSGQISYEQYF
TRBV6-1	TRBJ1-1	-	TRBD1	TGTGCCGTCCGGGACAGGAATAAAATGAACACTGAAGCTTTCTTT	CAVRDRNKMNTEAFF
TRBV7-8	TRBJ1-2	-	-	TGTGCCAGCAGCTTAGGGGCCTCCCCCTATGGCTACACCTTC	CASSLGASPYGYTF
TRBV18	TRBJ1-2	-	-	TGTGCCAGCTCACCATCAATTCAGGGATCGGCCTATGGCTACACCTTC	CASSPSIQGSAYGYTF
TRBV2	TRBJ2-2	-	TRBD1	TGTGCCAGCAGAGGACAGGGAGGCGGGGAGCTGTTTTTT	CASRGQGGGELFF
TRBV18	TRBJ1-1	-	-	TGTGCCAGCTCACCACAGGGAACTAGCACTGAAGCTTTCTTT	CASSPQGTSTEAFF
TRBV7-9	TRBJ2-3	few	TRBD2	TGTGCCAGCAGCTCAGAGCGGGGGACAGATACGCAGTATTTT	CASSSERGTDTQYF
TRBV10-3	TRBJ2-3	-	-	TGTGCCATCAGTGAACTCAGGCTCAGCACAGATACGCAGTATTTT	CAISELRLSTDTQYF
TRBV4-1	TRBJ1-2	-	-	TGCGCCAGCAGCCAAGAAGGGCAGGGAGGAAGTGGCTACACCTTC	CASSQEGQGGSGYTF
TRBV12-5	TRBJ2-7	-	TRBD1	TGTGCTAGTGGACGGACAGGGGGCATGGACGAGCAGTACTTC	CASGRTGGMDEQYF
TRBV5-4	TRBJ2-7	-	-	TGTGCCAGCAGCTTGGCGGTGTGGGGGCCGCGTCGCGAGCAGTACTTC	CASSLAVWGPRREQYF
TRBV7-9	TRBJ1-5	-	-	TGTGCCAGCAGCCTCGTGGAGCGAAATCAGCCCCAGCATTTT	CASSLVERNQPQHF
TRBV19	TRBJ2-7	-	-	TGTGCCAGTAGTATCGCTGGATCTCACGGGGGCGAGCAGTACTTC	CASSIAGSHGGEQYF
TRBV7-2	TRBJ1-1	once	TRBD1	TGTGCCAGCAGCTTACCACTCAGGGGGGAGGTGAACACTGAAGCTTTCTTT	CASSLPLRGEVNTEAFF
TRBV7-3	TRBJ2-5	-	-	TGTGCCAGCAGCTTTCAGGGGCGCCTTTCGGAGACCCAGTACTTC	CASSFQGRLSETQYF
TRBV19	TRBJ2-7	-	TRBD2	TGTGCCAGTAGTCGCACAGTAGCGGGAGGTTCCTACGAGCAGTACTTC	CASSRTVAGGSYEQYF
TRBV5-1	TRBJ2-7	-	TRBD2	TGCGCCAGCAGCTTAACTAGCGGAGACTACGAGCAGTACTTC	CASSLTSGDYEQYF
TRBV4-3	TRBJ2-5	-	TRBD2	TGCGCCAGCAGCCAGCGGGGGGCTGAGACCCAGTACTTC	CASSQRGAETQYF